One sample yielded the 26 T cell receptor beta chains listed below, sequenced in a study of HIV-infected patients and healthy controls. cDNA was made from roughly 470 ng RNA using alpha and beta constant primers. Using multiplexing indices, alpha and beta chain libraries were generated apart by chain-specific third strand synthesis. TCRdb re-called the 5' RACE reads with MiXCR, one entry per CDR3 protein. In the table there are 4,000 to 4,500 distinct CDR3 sequences, roughly 8% of which are singletons. Follow-up blood was drawn about 14 weeks, roughly three months, after antiretroviral therapy began. All unsorted peripheral T cells were captured because whole blood was used without fractionation. The source was blood, collected during antiretroviral therapy. Receptor source: an adult with HIV infection.

At least ten counts were recorded for this clonotype. The chain recombines TRBV12-3 or TRBV12-4 with TRBJ1-5, with unresolved D. V was cut by 2 bases and J by 3 bases, with 8 bases left in between. The CDR3 runs 14 residues. CDR3: CASSLNSPNQPQHF. CDR3 DNA: TGTGCCAGCAGTTTAAACAGCCCCAATCAGCCCCAGCATTTT.

This clonotype was seen a few times. The V call is TRBV12-3 or TRBV12-4, the J call TRBJ1-3; D gene unclear. Trimming cost V 5 bases and J 2 bases, with 7 bases left between them. The CDR3 spans 13 residues. The CDR3 coding sequence is TGTGCCAGCAGTGATCATGCTGGAAACACCATATATTTT. As protein: CASSDHAGNTIYF.

This clonotype is termed medium-sized. The V call is TRBV29-1, the J call TRBJ1-1; the D is unclear. From germline, CDR1 is SQVTM and CDR2 ANQGSEA. The CDR3 runs 15 residues. V dropped 7 bases and J dropped 1 base, with 19 bases sitting between them. CDR3 DNA: TGCAGCGACTCAATGGGCGGGCGGCCGAACACTGAAGCTTTCTTT. Amino acids: CSDSMGGRPNTEAFF.

This clonotype is labeled as medium-sized. The V and J genes are TRBV7-8 and TRBJ2-6; D is unclear. Germline V gives CDR1 SGHVS, CDR2 FQNEAQ. The CDR3 totals 14 residues. The V and J ends lost 2 bases and 2 bases respectively, with 4 bases between them. The CDR3 sequence is CASSLNPGANVLTF. The CDR3 nucleotides read TGTGCCAGCAGCTTAAACCCTGGGGCCAACGTCCTGACTTTC.

In this sample, this clonotype is medium-sized. J is TRBJ2-7 and V is TRBV5-6, with a possible D match to TRBD2 (5 bases). CDR1 and CDR2 (germline): SGHDT, YYEEEE. This CDR3 comprises 14 residues. V was shortened by 5 bases and J by 3 bases, with 15 bases between the two germline ends. CDR3 protein: CASSMEVAYYEQYF. The CDR3 bases are TGTGCCAGCAGTATGGAGGTTGCCTACTACGAGCAGTACTTC.

This clonotype has ten or more counts. The junction and the germline gene differ at one end; a read error may be behind it. This rearrangement joins TRBV7-7 to TRBJ2-6, with a possible D match to TRBD2 (5 bases). The length of the CDR3 is 16 residues. Germline CDR1 is SSHAT and CDR2 is FNYEAQ (reference sequence). The CDR3 reads CASSFAPGLGANVLTF. The DNA for the CDR3 is TGTGCTAGCAGCTTTGCTCCAGGACTTGGGGCCAACGTCCTGACTTTC. The full variable domain, with the rest looked up from reference TRBV7-7 and TRBJ2-6, is GAGVSQSPRYKVTKRGQDVTLRCDPISSHATLYWYQQALGQGPEFLTYFNYEAQPDKSGLPSDRFSAERPEGSISTLTIQRTEQRDSAMYRCASSFAPGLGANVLTFGAGSRLTVL.

With regard to this clonotype: This may be a read error, as it is one base from a much larger clone. The chain links TRBV10-3 to TRBJ1-4; 10 bases are shared with TRBD1. From germline, CDR1 is ENHRY and CDR2 SYGVKD. This CDR3 has 14 residues. The CDR3 region has the DNA TGTGCCATCAGGGGACAGGGGCCCAATGAAAAACCGTTTTTT. It specifies CAIRGQGPNEKPFF.

This clonotype showed up many times. This chain uses TRBV5-1 with TRBJ2-7; D gene unclear. The germline CDR1 and CDR2 sequences are SGHRS and YFSETQ. V lost 2 bases and J 5 bases, leaving 14 bases between the germline ends. CDR3 length: 14 amino acids. This chain's CDR3 is CASSFAGPPDEQYF. Here the CDR3 DNA reads TGCGCCAGCAGCTTCGCCGGGCCCCCAGACGAGCAGTACTTC.

By sample share, this clonotype is medium-sized. The rearrangement uses TRBV3-1 and TRBJ2-5; D possibly matches TRBD1 or TRBD2 (5 bases each). Germline V CDR1 and CDR2: LGHDT, YNNKEL (reference sequence). Between the trimmed V and J ends, which lost 6 bases and 5 bases, there was a span of 19 bases. CDR3 length: 15 amino acids. CDR3 loop: CASSLGRGAVETQYF. The CDR3, as DNA: TGTGCCAGCAGTCTTGGACGAGGGGCCGTGGAGACCCAGTACTTC.

This clonotype counts as medium-sized. CDR3 in amino acids: CASTLAGWEQYF. The CDR3 coding sequence is TGTGCCAGCACCTTAGCGGGCTGGGAGCAGTACTTC. The chain carries TRBV6-2 or TRBV6-3 and TRBJ2-7; 7 bases align to TRBD2. CDR3 size: 12 residues. The trim removed 7 bases at V and 7 bases at J, leaving 7 bases unmatched. Germline values: CDR1 MNHEY, CDR2 SVGEGT.

By share of the sample, this clonotype is medium-sized (0.01 to 0.1%). The chain has TRBV7-2 and TRBJ2-4; unclear D gene. CDR3 length: 14 residues. Trimming took 7 bases from V and 0 from J, leaving 10 bases between them. Germline lookup yields CDR1 SGHTA and CDR2 FQGNSA. For the CDR3, the DNA is TGTGCCAGCACCCCGGACGTAGCCAAAAACATTCAGTACTTC. Protein: CASTPDVAKNIQYF.

This clonotype was counted a few times. The chain employs TRBV7-9 and TRBJ2-7, with D tentatively TRBD2 (6 bases). CDR3 length equals 15 residues. Per the germline V gene, CDR1 is SEHNR and CDR2 is FQNEAQ (reference sequence). The germline V and J ends were trimmed by 5 bases and 9 bases, with 23 bases remaining between them. This CDR3 reads CASSPLGTPVPGQYF. The CDR3 region has the DNA TGTGCCAGCAGCCCGCTCGGGACTCCCGTTCCCGGGCAGTACTTC.

By frequency in the sample, this clonotype is medium-sized. This sequence joins TRBV12-3 or TRBV12-4 and TRBJ2-7; 9 bases align to TRBD1. The CDR3 totals 15 residues. Trimming cost V 6 bases and J 3 bases; bases outside gene matches: 9. The CDR3 nucleotides read TGTGCCAGCAGCAACTCGGGACAGGGTATCTACGAGCAGTACTTC. Translating gives CASSNSGQGIYEQYF.

The V and J genes are TRBV20-1 and TRBJ1-2; TRBD1 matches 9 bases. The germline gives CDR1 DFQATT, CDR2 SNEGSKA (reference sequence). The CDR3 is made up of 15 amino acids. The V segment lost 0 bases and the J segment 5 bases; nucleotides outside the gene matches: 7. CDR3 loop: CSARDGQGRPYGYTF. In nucleotides, the CDR3 is TGCAGTGCTAGAGATGGACAGGGGCGCCCGTATGGCTACACCTTC.

This clonotype was detected many times. The V gene is TRBV12-3 or TRBV12-4, the J gene TRBJ2-1; TRBD1 might be the D (5 bases). The CDR3 covers 13 residues. Deletions cut 6 bases from V and 5 bases from J, with 11 bases between. For the CDR3, the DNA is TGTGCCAGCAGACTGACAGCAAACAATGAGCAGTTCTTC. This encodes CASRLTANNEQFF.

In its sample, this clonotype was seen many times. J is TRBJ2-2 and V is TRBV6-1, with D unresolved. Trimming removed 2 bases from V and 1 base from J, with 8 bases in between. Germline V gene lookup returns CDR1 MNHNS and CDR2 SASEGT. This CDR3 has 15 residues. The CDR3 spells CASSEWGKNTGELFF. The CDR3 DNA follows: TGTGCCAGCAGTGAATGGGGAAAGAACACCGGGGAGCTGTTTTTT.

The J gene is TRBJ1-1, the V gene TRBV6-5; a weak D match, TRBD1 (5 bases). V shed 4 bases and J shed 1 base, with 10 bases lying between them. This CDR3 has 14 amino acids. From germline, CDR1 is MNHEY and CDR2 SVGAGI. DNA for the CDR3: TGTGCCAGCAGTTTTGCGGGGCCGAACACTGAAGCTTTCTTT. It encodes CASSFAGPNTEAFF.

This clonotype is labeled as medium-sized. V usage is TRBV11-2 and J usage is TRBJ1-1; 9 bases line up with TRBD1. Per germline, CDR1 SGHAT and CDR2 FQNNGV. The CDR3 runs to 14 residues. V shed 2 bases and J 8 bases; nucleotides not matched to a gene: 6. The CDR3 protein is CASSLYGDRAEAFF. The CDR3 DNA reads as TGTGCCAGCAGCTTATACGGGGACAGGGCCGAAGCTTTCTTT. The whole variable domain, remainder taken from reference TRBV11-2 and TRBJ1-1, is EAGVAQSPRYKIIEKRQSVAFWCNPISGHATLYWYQQILGQGPKLLIQFQNNGVVDDSQLPKDRFSAERLKGVDSTLKIQPAKLEDSAVYLCASSLYGDRAEAFFGQGTRLTVV.

By frequency in the sample, this clonotype is medium-sized. V gene TRBV7-2 combines with J gene TRBJ2-7, with unresolved D. The V end lost 4 bases, the J end lost 3 bases, and 16 bases lay between the germline ends. CDR1 and CDR2 from the germline V gene are SGHTA and FQGNSA. The CDR3 totals 15 residues. CDR3 coding DNA: TGTGCCAGCAGCTGGGGTTTTGGGGAAGGCTACGAGCAGTACTTC. Protein sequence: CASSWGFGEGYEQYF.

This clonotype is medium-sized (0.01 to 0.1%) by share. The chain is built from TRBV7-3 and TRBJ2-1; 9 bases line up with TRBD2. Trimming at V came to 4 bases and at J to 2 bases, leaving 6 bases not matched to a gene. CDR3 length: 16 residues. The germline V gene has CDR1 SGHTA and CDR2 FQGTGA. The CDR3 spells CASSSLLAGTYNEQFF. The CDR3 nucleotides are TGTGCCAGCAGCTCCTTGCTAGCGGGGACCTACAATGAGCAGTTCTTC.

The sample holds many counts of this clonotype. This chain links TRBV7-9 with TRBJ2-5, with 7 bases fitting TRBD2. The CDR3 has 13 residues. Germline CDR1 and CDR2: SEHNR and FQNEAQ (reference sequence). Unmatched junction bases numbered 6, after V lost 7 bases and J lost 4 bases. This CDR3 is CASIFASGETQYF. DNA of the CDR3: TGTGCCAGCATCTTTGCTAGCGGAGAGACCCAGTACTTC.

This clonotype is termed medium-sized (0.01 to 0.1%). The J gene is TRBJ2-1, the V gene TRBV3-1; D is undetermined. The CDR3 has 13 amino acids. V lost 8 bases and J 6 bases, leaving 14 bases between the germline ends. Germline assignment: CDR1 LGHDT and CDR2 YNNKEL (reference sequence). The CDR3 DNA reads TGTGCCAGCGGGTTAGGACCGGGCAATGAGCAGTTCTTC. Its protein is CASGLGPGNEQFF.

Many counts were recorded for this clonotype. This chain links TRBV29-1 with TRBJ1-4; TRBD1 might be the D (5 bases). Trimming shortened V by 2 bases and J by 3 bases, and 7 bases separated the two germline ends. In germline, CDR1 is SQVTM, CDR2 ANQGSEA. The length of the CDR3 is 13 residues. The CDR3 nucleotides are TGCAGCGTTGAACAGGGAGCTAATGAAAAACTGTTTTTT. This gives the protein CSVEQGANEKLFF.

The V gene is TRBV12-3 or TRBV12-4, the J gene TRBJ1-4; D ambiguous. The CDR3 totals 13 residues. V lost 6 bases and J lost 8, with 13 bases in between. For the CDR3, the DNA is TGTGCCAGCAGCCGGGGAGAGGAGGAAAAACTGTTTTTT. Protein sequence: CASSRGEEEKLFF.

There are many counts of this clonotype. This rearrangement joins TRBV29-1 to TRBJ1-1; D may be TRBD1 (6 bases). This CDR3 has 15 amino acids. With 6 bases removed from V and 0 bases from J, the gap between germline ends came to 17 bases. Germline CDR1 and CDR2: SQVTM and ANQGSEA. The CDR3 DNA follows: TGCAGCGTAGCACAGGGATGGGGCATGAACACTGAAGCTTTCTTT. As protein: CSVAQGWGMNTEAFF.

A note on this clonotype: Compared with germline, one end of the junction differs, possibly owing to a read error. The chain employs TRBV7-7 and TRBJ2-1, with D tentatively TRBD2 (7 bases). The CDR3 sequence is 15 residues long. The germline V gene has CDR1 SSHAT and CDR2 FNYEAQ (reference sequence). In DNA, the CDR3 is TGTGCTAGCAGCTTAGGGAGGGGGGATTACAATGAGCAGTTCTTC. Amino acids: CASSLGRGDYNEQFF.